Sequencing of this TCR beta chain was carried out in a study of tumor-infiltrating lymphocytes in primary liver carcinoma. Study overall: About 3.65 to 7.13 million productive TCRbeta reads were obtained from the samples, with similar numbers across tissue types. Whole-study results and caveats: Just about 7.5-25% of leading clones were found in every one of five regions.

Production of TCR beta cDNA used roughly 500 ng total RNA together with a constant-region primer. TCR beta libraries came from three nested multiplex PCR rounds using slightly modified ARM-PCR. TRBV1-TRBV30 forward primers paired with a C-beta reverse primer drove the first two PCR rounds, about 10 cycles each. TCRdb recomputed calls from the multiplex PCR reads with MiXCR, one row per CDR3 protein. The sample includes more than 85,000 distinct CDR3 sequences, approximately 78% of them seen just once. Germline-derived CDR1 and CDR2 are MNHEY and SVGAGI. This CDR3 is 15 amino acids long. V lost 7 bases and J lost 3, with 17 bases in between. Notes on this clonotype: The antigen is undetermined. It is likely a read error, because the conserved phenylalanine at the end of the CDR3 is missing.

Co-extracted RNA and DNA came from approximately 20-30 mg of unsorted bulk tissue. There were five separate regions sampled from each tumor. Tumor samples uniformly had over 80% viable tumor cells. This TCR was recovered from a man between 35 and 55 years old with primary liver carcinoma and hepatitis B virus infection. V is TRBV6-5 and J is TRBJ2-3, with D perhaps matching TRBD2 (6 bases). Sequenced material: liver tumor tissue from sampling region 3. Indicated subset: tumor region T3, left-lateral pole. CDR3 bases: TGTGCCAGCAACCCAGGACTTGCGGGAACAGATACGCAGTATATC. Translation gives CASNPGLAGTDTQYI.